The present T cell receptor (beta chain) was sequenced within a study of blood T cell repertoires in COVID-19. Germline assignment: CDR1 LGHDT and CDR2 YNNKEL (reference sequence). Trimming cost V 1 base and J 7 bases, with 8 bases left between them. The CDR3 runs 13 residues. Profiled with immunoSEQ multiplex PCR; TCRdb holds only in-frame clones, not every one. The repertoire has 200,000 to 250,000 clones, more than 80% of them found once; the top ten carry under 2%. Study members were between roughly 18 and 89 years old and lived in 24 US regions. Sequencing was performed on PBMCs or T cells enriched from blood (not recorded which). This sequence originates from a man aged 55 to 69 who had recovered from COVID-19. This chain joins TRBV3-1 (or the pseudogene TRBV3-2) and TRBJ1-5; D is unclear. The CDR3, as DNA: TGTGCCAGCAGCCAAGGATGGAGCCAGCCCCAGCATTTT. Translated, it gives CASSQGWSQPQHF.